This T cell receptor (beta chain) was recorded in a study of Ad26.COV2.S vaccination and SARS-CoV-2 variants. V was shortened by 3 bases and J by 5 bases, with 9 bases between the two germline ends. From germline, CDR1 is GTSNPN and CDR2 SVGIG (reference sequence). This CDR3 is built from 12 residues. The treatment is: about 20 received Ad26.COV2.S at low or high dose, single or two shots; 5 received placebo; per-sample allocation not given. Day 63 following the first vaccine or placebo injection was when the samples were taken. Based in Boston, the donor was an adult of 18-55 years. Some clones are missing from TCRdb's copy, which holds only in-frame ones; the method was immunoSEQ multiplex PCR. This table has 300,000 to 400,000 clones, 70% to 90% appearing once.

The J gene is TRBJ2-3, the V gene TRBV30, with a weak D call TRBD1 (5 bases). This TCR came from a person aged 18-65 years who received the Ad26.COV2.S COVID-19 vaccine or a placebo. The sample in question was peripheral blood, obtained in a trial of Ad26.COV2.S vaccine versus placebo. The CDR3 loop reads CAWRAGRDTQYF. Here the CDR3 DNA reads TGTGCCTGGAGGGCAGGGCGAGATACGCAGTATTTT. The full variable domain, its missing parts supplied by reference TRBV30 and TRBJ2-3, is SQTIHQWPATLVQPVGSPLSLECTVEGTSNPNLYWYRQAAGRGLQLLFYSVGIGQISSEVPQNLSASRPQDRQFILSSKKLLLSDSGFYLCAWRAGRDTQYFGPGTRLTVL.